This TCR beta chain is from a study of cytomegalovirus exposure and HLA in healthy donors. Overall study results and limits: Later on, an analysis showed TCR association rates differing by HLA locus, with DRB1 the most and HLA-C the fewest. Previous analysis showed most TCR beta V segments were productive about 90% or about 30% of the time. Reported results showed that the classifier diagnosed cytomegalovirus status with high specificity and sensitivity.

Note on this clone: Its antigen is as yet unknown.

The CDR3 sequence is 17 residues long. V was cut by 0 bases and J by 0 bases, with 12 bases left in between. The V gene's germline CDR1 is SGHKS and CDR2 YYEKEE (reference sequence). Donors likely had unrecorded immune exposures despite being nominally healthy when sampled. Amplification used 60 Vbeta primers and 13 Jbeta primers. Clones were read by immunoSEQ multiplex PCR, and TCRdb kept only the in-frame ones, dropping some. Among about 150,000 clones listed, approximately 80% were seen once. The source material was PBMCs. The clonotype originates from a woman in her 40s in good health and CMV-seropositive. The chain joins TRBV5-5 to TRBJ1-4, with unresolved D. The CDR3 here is CASSLVRHRATNEKLFF. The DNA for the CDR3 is TGTGCCAGCAGCTTGGTTCGACACCGTGCAACTAATGAAAAACTGTTTTTT.